These T cell receptor beta chains were read from a single sample in a study of T-cell memory formation after mild COVID-19. Via MiXCR, TCRdb re-called the 5' RACE reads, giving one row per CDR3 protein. The sample contains fewer than 350,000 distinct CDR3 sequences, about a sixth of which appear only once. The sequenced sample was PBMCs or a T cell subset sorted from them (not recorded which). These receptors were collected from a man in his late teens or twenties who had mild COVID-19 (a few samples of this study predate the infection). Cell type and time point are not known. CDR3s include the opening cysteine and the closing phenylalanine or tryptophan. Fields, in order: V gene, D gene, J gene, clone size, CDR3 protein, CDR3 DNA. D genes are given only for firm matches. Not all rows give a size; the values are once, few, many and, for expanded clones, a class.

V gene: TRBV3-1; D gene: .; J gene: TRBJ1-6; clone size: .; CDR3 protein: CASSQRGLNSPLHF; CDR3 DNA: TGTGCCAGCAGCCAACGGGGGCTCAATTCACCCCTCCACTTT
V gene: TRBV3-1; D gene: TRBD2; J gene: TRBJ2-1; clone size: .; CDR3 protein: CASSQGTSEGEQFF; CDR3 DNA: TGTGCCAGCAGCCAGGGGACTAGCGAGGGTGAGCAGTTCTTC
V gene: TRBV5-1; D gene: .; J gene: TRBJ2-4; clone size: many; CDR3 protein: CASSFAGTLAKNIQYF; CDR3 DNA: TGCGCCAGCAGCTTCGCAGGGACCCTAGCCAAAAACATTCAGTACTTC
V gene: TRBV6-1; D gene: .; J gene: TRBJ2-2; clone size: few; CDR3 protein: CASSEASVYGRLSF; CDR3 DNA: TGTGCCAGCAGTGAAGCGTCGGTTTATGGCAGACTGAGTTTT
V gene: TRBV6-2/TRBV6-3; D gene: .; J gene: TRBJ1-2; clone size: .; CDR3 protein: CASSYPIPEGPYGYTF; CDR3 DNA: TGTGCCAGCAGTTACCCGATTCCGGAGGGGCCCTATGGCTACACCTTC
V gene: TRBV4-1; D gene: .; J gene: TRBJ1-1; clone size: .; CDR3 protein: CASSRNTGSGGEAFF; CDR3 DNA: TGCGCCAGCAGCCGGAACACAGGGAGCGGGGGGGAAGCTTTCTTT
V gene: TRBV7-2; D gene: .; J gene: TRBJ1-6; clone size: .; CDR3 protein: CASSLASDSPLHF; CDR3 DNA: TGTGCCAGCAGCTTAGCCTCCGATTCACCCCTCCACTTT
V gene: TRBV5-1; D gene: .; J gene: TRBJ2-1; clone size: .; CDR3 protein: CASAYYTDSYNEQFF; CDR3 DNA: TGCGCCAGCGCATACTACACCGACTCCTACAATGAGCAGTTCTTC
V gene: TRBV20-1; D gene: TRBD1; J gene: TRBJ2-7; clone size: .; CDR3 protein: CSARASTGEYEQYF; CDR3 DNA: TGCAGTGCTAGAGCTTCGACAGGGGAGTACGAGCAGTACTTC
V gene: TRBV7-2; D gene: TRBD1; J gene: TRBJ1-2; clone size: few; CDR3 protein: CASSPRTGDGYTF; CDR3 DNA: TGTGCCAGCAGCCCCCGGACAGGGGACGGCTACACCTTC
V gene: TRBV5-1; D gene: .; J gene: TRBJ1-1; clone size: few; CDR3 protein: CASSLDTMNTEAFF; CDR3 DNA: TGCGCCAGCAGCTTGGACACCATGAACACTGAAGCTTTCTTT
V gene: TRBV7-9; D gene: TRBD2; J gene: TRBJ2-1; clone size: .; CDR3 protein: CASSRGTSGGSDEQFF; CDR3 DNA: TGTGCCAGCAGCCGAGGGACTAGCGGGGGGAGCGATGAGCAGTTCTTC
V gene: TRBV5-1; D gene: TRBD2; J gene: TRBJ2-5; clone size: .; CDR3 protein: CASSPVPRGTSGAGTQYF; CDR3 DNA: TGCGCCAGCAGCCCCGTCCCCCGGGGGACTAGCGGGGCGGGGACCCAGTACTTC
V gene: TRBV11-2; D gene: .; J gene: TRBJ1-1; clone size: .; CDR3 protein: CASSFPPNDVRPPRTEAFF; CDR3 DNA: TGTGCCAGCAGCTTTCCACCGAACGACGTCCGTCCTCCTCGCACTGAAGCTTTCTTT